The 7 T cell receptor beta chains below come from one sample, sequenced in a study of cytomegalovirus exposure and HLA in healthy donors. Researchers ran the PCR with 60 Vbeta and 13 Jbeta primers. Method: immunoSEQ multiplex PCR; TCRdb's copy keeps in-frame clones and lacks some. This table holds over 150,000 clones, roughly 80% found once. The sample taken for sequencing was PBMCs. These TCRs come from a male donor in good health and CMV-seronegative.

The chain employs TRBV7-6 and TRBJ2-2; 12 nucleotides align to TRBD1. Per germline, CDR1 SGHVS and CDR2 FNYEAQ. The CDR3 loop spans 18 amino acids. Germline trimming cut 2 bases from V and 6 bases from J; bases unmatched to any gene: 10. Here the CDR3 reads CASSLKGGGQGAPGELFF. In nucleotides, the CDR3 is TGTGCCAGCAGCTTAAAGGGCGGGGGACAGGGGGCGCCCGGGGAGCTGTTTTTT.

The chain is built from TRBV27 and TRBJ2-2, with 9 bases matching TRBD2. Germline-derived CDR1 and CDR2 are MNHEY and SMNVEV (reference sequence). This CDR3 is 16 amino acids long. The V gene end was trimmed by 5 bases and the J gene end by 3 bases; junction bases not matched to a gene: 7. The CDR3 nucleotides are TGTGCCAGCAGTGCCTTAGCGGGGGATTACACCGGGGAGCTGTTTTTT. Translation gives CASSALAGDYTGELFF.

This chain joins TRBV9 and TRBJ2-7; D may be TRBD2 (5 bases). Germline CDR1 SGDLS, CDR2 YYNGEE. V was cut by 4 bases and J by 2 bases, with 10 bases left in between. This CDR3 contains 13 residues. The CDR3 nucleotides are TGTGCCAGCAGCCCTGCGGGTGCCTACGAGCAGTACTTC. It encodes CASSPAGAYEQYF.

J is TRBJ2-2 and V is TRBV30; tentatively, D is TRBD1 (6 bases). V was cut by 5 bases and J by 1 base, with 14 bases left in between. Germline V lookup: CDR1 GTSNPN, CDR2 SVGIG (reference sequence). The CDR3 loop spans 15 amino acids. The CDR3 sequence is CAWGYQGGNTGELFF. Here the CDR3 DNA reads TGTGCCTGGGGATACCAAGGGGGGAACACCGGGGAGCTGTTTTTT.

The V and J genes are TRBV6-5 and TRBJ2-7; the match to TRBD1 covers 7 bases. Germline values: CDR1 MNHEY, CDR2 SVGAGI. J lost 2 bases, V lost 5 bases, and 6 bases had no gene match. The CDR3 spans 14 residues. CDR3 DNA: TGTGCCAGCAGTACTCGGGACAGCGCCTACGAGCAGTACTTC. It is translated as CASSTRDSAYEQYF.

This rearrangement joins TRBV4-2 to TRBJ2-3, with D unresolved. This CDR3 comprises 15 residues. Germline V lookup: CDR1 LGHNA, CDR2 YNFKEQ. Trimming removed 0 bases from V and 5 bases from J, with 12 bases in between. CDR3 protein: CASSQDLARRDTQYF. DNA of the CDR3: TGTGCCAGCAGCCAAGATTTGGCTAGGAGAGATACGCAGTATTTT.

J is TRBJ1-4 and V is TRBV2; 11 bases align to TRBD1. CDR3 size: 17 residues. With 6 bases clipped from V and 0 bases from J, the junction kept 6 bases outside the gene matches. Germline V gives CDR1 SNHLY, CDR2 FYNNEI. The DNA for the CDR3 is TGTGCCAGCAGGAGGGGGACAGGGGGTGCAACTAATGAAAAACTGTTTTTT. It encodes CASRRGTGGATNEKLFF.